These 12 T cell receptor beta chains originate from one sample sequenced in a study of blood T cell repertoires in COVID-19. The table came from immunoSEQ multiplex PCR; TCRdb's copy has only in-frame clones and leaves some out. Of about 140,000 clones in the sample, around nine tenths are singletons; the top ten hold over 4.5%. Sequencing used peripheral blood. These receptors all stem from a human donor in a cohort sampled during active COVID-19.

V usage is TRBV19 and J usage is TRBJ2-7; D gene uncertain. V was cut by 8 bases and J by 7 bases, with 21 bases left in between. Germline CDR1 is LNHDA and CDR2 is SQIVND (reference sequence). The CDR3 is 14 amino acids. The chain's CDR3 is CASGPSHVGSEQYF. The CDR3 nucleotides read TGTGCCAGTGGGCCCTCCCACGTAGGTTCTGAGCAGTACTTC.

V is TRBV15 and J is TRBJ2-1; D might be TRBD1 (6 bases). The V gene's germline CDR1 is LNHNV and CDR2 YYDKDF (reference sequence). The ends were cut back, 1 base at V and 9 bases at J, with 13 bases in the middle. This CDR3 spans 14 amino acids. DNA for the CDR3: TGTGCCACCAGCAGAGGAACACAGGGAAGTGAGCAGTTCTTC. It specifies CATSRGTQGSEQFF.

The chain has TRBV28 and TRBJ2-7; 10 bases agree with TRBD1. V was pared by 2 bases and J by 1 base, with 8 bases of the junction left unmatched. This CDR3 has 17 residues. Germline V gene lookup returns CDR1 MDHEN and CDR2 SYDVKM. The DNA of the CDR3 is TGTGCCAGCAGTTTAACGGGGAGACAGGGGGCGTCCTACGAGCAGTACTTC. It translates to CASSLTGRQGASYEQYF. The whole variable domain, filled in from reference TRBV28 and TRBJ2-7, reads DVKVTQSSRYLVKRTGEKVFLECVQDMDHENMFWYRQDPGLGLRLIYFSYDVKMKEKGDIPEGYSVSREKKERFSLILESASTNQTSMYLCASSLTGRQGASYEQYFGPGTRLTVT.

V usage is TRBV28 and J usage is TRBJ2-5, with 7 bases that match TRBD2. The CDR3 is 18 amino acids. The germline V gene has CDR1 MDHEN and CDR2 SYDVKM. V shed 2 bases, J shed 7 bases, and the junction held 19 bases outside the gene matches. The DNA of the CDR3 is TGTGCCAGCAGTTTAGCGGGGGTCGGTGGGGCCCTCGAGGGGACCCAGTACTTC. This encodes CASSLAGVGGALEGTQYF.

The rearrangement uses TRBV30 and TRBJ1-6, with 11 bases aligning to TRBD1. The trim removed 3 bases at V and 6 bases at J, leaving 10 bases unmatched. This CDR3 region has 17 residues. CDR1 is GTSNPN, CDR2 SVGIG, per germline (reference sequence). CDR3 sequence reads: CAWSRDRGTRSNSPLHF. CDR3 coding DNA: TGTGCCTGGAGCCGGGACAGGGGGACGAGATCTAATTCACCCCTCCACTTT.

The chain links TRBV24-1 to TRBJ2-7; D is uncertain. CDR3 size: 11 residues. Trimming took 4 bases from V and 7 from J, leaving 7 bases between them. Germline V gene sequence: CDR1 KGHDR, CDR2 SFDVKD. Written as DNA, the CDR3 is TGTGCCACCAGTGACCGCAGGGAGCAGTACTTC. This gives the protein CATSDRREQYF.

The CDR3, as DNA: TGTGCCAGCAGCTTAAACAGGGGGCGTACTGAAGCTTTCTTT. Its translation: CASSLNRGRTEAFF. This rearrangement joins TRBV11-3 to TRBJ1-1; 9 bases line up with TRBD1. The germline CDR1 and CDR2 sequences are SGHNT and YENEEA. The CDR3 runs to 14 residues. The ends lost 2 bases at V and 5 bases at J; junction bases unmatched: 3.

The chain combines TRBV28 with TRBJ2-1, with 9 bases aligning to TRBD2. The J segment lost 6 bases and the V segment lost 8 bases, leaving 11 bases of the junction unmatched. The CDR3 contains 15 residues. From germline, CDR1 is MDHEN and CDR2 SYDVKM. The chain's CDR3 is CASGTGTSPINEQFF. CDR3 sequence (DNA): TGTGCCAGCGGAACCGGGACTAGCCCTATCAATGAGCAGTTCTTC.

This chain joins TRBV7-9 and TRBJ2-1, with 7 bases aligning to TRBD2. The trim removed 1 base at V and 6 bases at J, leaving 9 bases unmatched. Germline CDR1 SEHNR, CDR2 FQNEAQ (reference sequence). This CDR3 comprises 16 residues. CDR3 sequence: CASSLVSGTSPNEQFF. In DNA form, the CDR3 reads TGTGCCAGCAGCTTAGTAAGCGGGACCAGCCCCAATGAGCAGTTCTTC.

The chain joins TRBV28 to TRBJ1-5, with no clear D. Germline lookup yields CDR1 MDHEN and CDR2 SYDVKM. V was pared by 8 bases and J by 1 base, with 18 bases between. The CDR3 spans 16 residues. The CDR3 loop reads CASHGPHPRSNQPQHF. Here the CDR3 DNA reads TGTGCCAGCCACGGTCCCCACCCGAGAAGCAATCAGCCCCAGCATTTT.

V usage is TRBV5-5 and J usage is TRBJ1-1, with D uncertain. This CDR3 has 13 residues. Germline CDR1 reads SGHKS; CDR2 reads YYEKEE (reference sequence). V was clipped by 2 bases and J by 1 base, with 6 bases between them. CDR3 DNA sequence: TGTGCCAGCAGCTTTCCGGGGAACACTGAAGCTTTCTTT. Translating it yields CASSFPGNTEAFF.

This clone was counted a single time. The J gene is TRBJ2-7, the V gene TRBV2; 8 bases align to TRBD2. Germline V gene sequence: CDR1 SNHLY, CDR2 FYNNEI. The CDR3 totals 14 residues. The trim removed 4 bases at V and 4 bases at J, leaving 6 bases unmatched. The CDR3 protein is CASSAWRGVYEQYF. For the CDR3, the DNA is TGTGCCAGCAGTGCATGGCGGGGGGTGTACGAGCAGTACTTC.